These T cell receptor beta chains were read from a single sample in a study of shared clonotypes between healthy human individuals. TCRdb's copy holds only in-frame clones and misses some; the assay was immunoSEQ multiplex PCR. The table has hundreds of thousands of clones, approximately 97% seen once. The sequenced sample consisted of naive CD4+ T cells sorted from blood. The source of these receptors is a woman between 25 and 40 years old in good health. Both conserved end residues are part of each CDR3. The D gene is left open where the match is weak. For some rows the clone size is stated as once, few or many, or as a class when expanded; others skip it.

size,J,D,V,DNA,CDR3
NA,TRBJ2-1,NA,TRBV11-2,TGTGCCAGCAGCTTATCCCGGGACTCCAACAATGAGCAGTTCTTC,CASSLSRDSNNEQFF
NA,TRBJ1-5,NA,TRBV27,TGTGCCAGCAGTCGTGGGGGTCCCAATCAGCCCCAGCATTTT,CASSRGGPNQPQHF
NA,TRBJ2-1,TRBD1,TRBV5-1,TGCGCCAGCAGCTTAAATGGGGACAGGAAGTACAATGAGCAGTTCTTC,CASSLNGDRKYNEQFF
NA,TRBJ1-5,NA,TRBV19,TGTGCCAGTAGTCCCCAGAGTCAGGGCCTAGGTCAGCCCCAGCATTTT,CASSPQSQGLGQPQHF
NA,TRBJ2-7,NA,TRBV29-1,TGCAGCGCAGGGACGGGTGAGCAGTACTTC,CSAGTGEQYF
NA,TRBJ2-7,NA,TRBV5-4,TGTGCCAGCGGGGACGGACTTCGACCGCTTTACGAGCAGTACTTC,CASGDGLRPLYEQYF
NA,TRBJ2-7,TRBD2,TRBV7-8,TGTGCCAGCAGCTTTAGCGGGAGTATCCACGAGCAGTACTTC,CASSFSGSIHEQYF
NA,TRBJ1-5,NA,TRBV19,TGTGCCAGTGGGGCCCGACAGAATAGCAATCAGCCCCAGCATTTT,CASGARQNSNQPQHF
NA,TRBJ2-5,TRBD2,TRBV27,TGTGCCAGCAGGAGCTCGGGACTAGCAGAAGAGACCCAGTACTTC,CASRSSGLAEETQYF
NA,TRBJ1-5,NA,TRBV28,TGTGCCTGCCTTACGTGGGGGTTCAATCAGCCCCAGCATTTT,CACLTWGFNQPQHF
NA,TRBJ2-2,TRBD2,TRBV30,TGTGCCTGGAGTGGTCTAGCGGGTGGAACCGGGGAGCTGTTTTTT,CAWSGLAGGTGELFF
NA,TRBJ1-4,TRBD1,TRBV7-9,TGTGCCAGCAGCCTTCCGTTGGACAGGGGGATGGCAACTAATGAAAAACTGTTTTTT,CASSLPLDRGMATNEKLFF
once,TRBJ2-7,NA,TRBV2,TGTGCCAGCAGTCTTGACACGTCCTACGAGCAGTACTTC,CASSLDTSYEQYF
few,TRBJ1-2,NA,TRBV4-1,TGCGCCAGCAGCCATCCTGTCAGGGGCCCAATCTATGGCTACACCTTC,CASSHPVRGPIYGYTF
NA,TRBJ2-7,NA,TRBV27,TGTGCCAGCCCCCCCTACGAGCAGTACTTC,CASPPYEQYF
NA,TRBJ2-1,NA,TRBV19,TGTGCCAGTAGTTTTCTCTCTACTGAGCAGTTCTTC,CASSFLSTEQFF
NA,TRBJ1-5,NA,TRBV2,TGTGCCAGCAGTGAAGCGCAAGGAGCCCAGCATTTT,CASSEAQGAQHF
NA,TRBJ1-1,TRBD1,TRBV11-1,TGTGCCAGCAGCCAACCCTACAGGGGGAACACTGAAGCTTTCTTT,CASSQPYRGNTEAFF
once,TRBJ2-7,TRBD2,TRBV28,TGTGCCAGCAGCAAAGGGGCGGGAGGGACCTACGAGCAGTACTTC,CASSKGAGGTYEQYF
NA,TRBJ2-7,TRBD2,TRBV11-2,TGTGCCAGCAGCTTCCCAATAGCGGGAGACTACGAGCAGTACTTC,CASSFPIAGDYEQYF
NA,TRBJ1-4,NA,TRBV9,TGTGCCAGCAGCCCAAACTCCGGGACGAACTTTGAAAAACTGTTTTTT,CASSPNSGTNFEKLFF
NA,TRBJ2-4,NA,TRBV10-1,TGCGCCAGCAGTGAAGGGGTCTGGGGGCGAGGGAACATTCAGTACTTC,CASSEGVWGRGNIQYF
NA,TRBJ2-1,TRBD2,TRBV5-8,TGTGCCAGCAGCTTATTTCTAGCGGACTACAATGAGCAGTTCTTC,CASSLFLADYNEQFF
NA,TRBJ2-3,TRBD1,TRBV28,TGTGCCAGCAGTTTCCACCGACAGGGTAGCACAGATACGCAGTATTTT,CASSFHRQGSTDTQYF
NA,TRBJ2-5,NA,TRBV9,TGTGCCAGCAGCGTACATCGAGGGGAGGCCGGGACCCAGTACTTC,CASSVHRGEAGTQYF
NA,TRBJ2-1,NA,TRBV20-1,TGCAGTGCTAGAGGAGCGTTCGGGCAGTTCTTC,CSARGAFGQFF
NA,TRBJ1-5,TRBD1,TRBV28,TGTGCCAGCAGCCATCGGAGGGGGCTCCGGGATCAGCCCCAGCATTTT,CASSHRRGLRDQPQHF
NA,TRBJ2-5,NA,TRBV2,TGTGCCAGCAGTGAGCGGCGGAACCTCGTTGAGACCCAGTACTTC,CASSERRNLVETQYF
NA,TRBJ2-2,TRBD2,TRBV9,TGTGCCAGCAGCGTAGTAGCGGGAGGGCCCGTCACCGGGGAGCTGTTTTTT,CASSVVAGGPVTGELFF
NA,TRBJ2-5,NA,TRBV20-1,TGCAGTGCTTCGGCGGGGACCCAGTACTTC,CSASAGTQYF
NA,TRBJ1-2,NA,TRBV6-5,TGTGCCAGCAGTTACAGTACTCTCCGACCTGGCTACACCTTC,CASSYSTLRPGYTF
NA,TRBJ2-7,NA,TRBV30,TGTGCCTGGAGTGTACTAGACGGTGAGCAGTACTTC,CAWSVLDGEQYF
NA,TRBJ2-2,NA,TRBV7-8,TGTGCCAGCACGCCCGGGTGGGGGACGGGCGGGGAGCTGTTTTTT,CASTPGWGTGGELFF
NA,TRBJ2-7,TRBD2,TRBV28,TGTGCCAGCAGTCCGGCCGGACTAGCGGGAGGGCCGGGGCACGAGCAGTACTTC,CASSPAGLAGGPGHEQYF
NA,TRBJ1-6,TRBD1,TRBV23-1,TGCGCCAGCAGTCAATCGTACAGGGGGAATAATTCACCCCTCCACTTT,CASSQSYRGNNSPLHF
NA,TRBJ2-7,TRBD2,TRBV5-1,TGCGCCAGCAGCTTGGAGACTAGCGGGAGAGGCTACGAGCAGTACTTC,CASSLETSGRGYEQYF
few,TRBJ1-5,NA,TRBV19,TGTGCCAGTAGGACGACAGTTTATAGCAATCAGCCCCAGCATTTT,CASRTTVYSNQPQHF
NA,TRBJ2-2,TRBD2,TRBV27,TGTGCCAGCAGTATCAGCGGGGGTACCGGGGAGCTGTTTTTT,CASSISGGTGELFF
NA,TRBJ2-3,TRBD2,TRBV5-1,TGCGCCAGCAGCAGAACTAGCGGGAGTCAGACAGATACGCAGTATTTT,CASSRTSGSQTDTQYF
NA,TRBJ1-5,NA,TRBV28,TGTGCCAGCACGGGGCCTCATCAGCCCCAGCATTTT,CASTGPHQPQHF
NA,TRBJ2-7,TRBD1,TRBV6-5,TGTGCCAGCAGTTACTCAACAGGGGGAGCTGAGCAGTACTTC,CASSYSTGGAEQYF
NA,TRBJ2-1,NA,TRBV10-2,TGCGCCAGCAGTGAGCAGGTTGGCTCCTACAATGAGCAGTTCTTC,CASSEQVGSYNEQFF
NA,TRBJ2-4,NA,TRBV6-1,TGTGCCAGCAGTGAAGGGGGGCTAGCGCAGTACTTC,CASSEGGLAQYF
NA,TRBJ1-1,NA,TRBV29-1,TGCAGCGTTGGGCGAATGGGTGGCGAAAACACTGAAGCTTTCTTT,CSVGRMGGENTEAFF
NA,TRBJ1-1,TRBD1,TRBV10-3,TGTGCCATCCGCGGGGACAGTAACACTGAAGCTTTCTTT,CAIRGDSNTEAFF
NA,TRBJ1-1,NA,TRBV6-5,TGTGCCAGCAGTTACCAGGGGAGGTGGACTGAAGCTTTCTTT,CASSYQGRWTEAFF